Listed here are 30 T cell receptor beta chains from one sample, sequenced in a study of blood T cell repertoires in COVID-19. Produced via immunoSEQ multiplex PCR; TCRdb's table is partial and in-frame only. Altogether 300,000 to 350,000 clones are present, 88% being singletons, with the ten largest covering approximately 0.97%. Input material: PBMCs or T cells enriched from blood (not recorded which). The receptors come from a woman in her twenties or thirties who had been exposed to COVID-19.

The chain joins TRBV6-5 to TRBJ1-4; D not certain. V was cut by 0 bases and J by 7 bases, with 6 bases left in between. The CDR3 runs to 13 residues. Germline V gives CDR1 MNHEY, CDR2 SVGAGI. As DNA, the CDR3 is TGTGCCAGCAGTTACTCGGCAGGTGAAAAACTGTTTTTT. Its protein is CASSYSAGEKLFF.

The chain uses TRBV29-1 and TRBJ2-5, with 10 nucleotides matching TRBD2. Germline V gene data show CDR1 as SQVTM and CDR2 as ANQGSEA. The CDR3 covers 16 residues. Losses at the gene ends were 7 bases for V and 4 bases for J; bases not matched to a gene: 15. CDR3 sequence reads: CSAPGVAGGSLETQYF. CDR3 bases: TGCAGCGCTCCCGGGGTAGCGGGAGGATCTCTAGAGACCCAGTACTTC.

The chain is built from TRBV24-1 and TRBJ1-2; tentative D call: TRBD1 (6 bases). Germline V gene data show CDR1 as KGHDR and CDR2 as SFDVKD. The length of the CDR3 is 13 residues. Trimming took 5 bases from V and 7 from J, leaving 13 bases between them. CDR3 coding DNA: TGTGCCACCAGTGCCTGGGACACCTTTGGCTACACCTTC. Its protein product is CATSAWDTFGYTF.

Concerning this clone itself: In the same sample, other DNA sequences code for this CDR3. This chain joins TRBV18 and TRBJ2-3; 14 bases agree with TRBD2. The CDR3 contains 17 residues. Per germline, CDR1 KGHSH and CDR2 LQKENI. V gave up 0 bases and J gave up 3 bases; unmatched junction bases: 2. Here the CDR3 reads CASSPPRLAGGTDTQYF. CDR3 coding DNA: TGTGCCAGCTCACCACCAAGACTAGCGGGAGGGACAGATACGCAGTATTTT.

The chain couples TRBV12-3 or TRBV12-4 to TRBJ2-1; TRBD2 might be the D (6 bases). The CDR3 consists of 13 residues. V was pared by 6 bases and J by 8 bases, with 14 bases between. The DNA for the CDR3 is TGTGCCAGCAGCCTTAAAAGGGACTATGAGCAGTTCTTC. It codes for CASSLKRDYEQFF.

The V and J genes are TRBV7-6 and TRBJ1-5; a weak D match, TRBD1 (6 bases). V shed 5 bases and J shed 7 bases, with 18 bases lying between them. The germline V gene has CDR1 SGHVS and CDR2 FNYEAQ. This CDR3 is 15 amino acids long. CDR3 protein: CASSPTGQGGQPQHF. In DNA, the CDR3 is TGTGCCAGCAGCCCAACAGGGCAGGGCGGGCAGCCCCAGCATTTT.

The CDR3 DNA sequence: TGTGCCAGCAGAGCCTCGGGACAGTTTATGTACGAGCAGTACTTC. Protein product: CASRASGQFMYEQYF. The gene calls are TRBV6-5 and TRBJ2-7; TRBD1 agrees at 7 bases. Germline lookup yields CDR1 MNHEY and CDR2 SVGAGI. The CDR3 loop spans 15 amino acids. The V segment lost 6 bases and the J segment 4 bases; nucleotides outside the gene matches: 12.

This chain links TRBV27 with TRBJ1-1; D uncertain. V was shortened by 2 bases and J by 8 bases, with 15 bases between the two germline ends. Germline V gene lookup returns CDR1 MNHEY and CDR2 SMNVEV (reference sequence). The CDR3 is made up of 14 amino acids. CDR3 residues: CASSLQISGPEAFF. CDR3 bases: TGTGCCAGCAGTTTACAAATATCTGGGCCCGAAGCTTTCTTT.

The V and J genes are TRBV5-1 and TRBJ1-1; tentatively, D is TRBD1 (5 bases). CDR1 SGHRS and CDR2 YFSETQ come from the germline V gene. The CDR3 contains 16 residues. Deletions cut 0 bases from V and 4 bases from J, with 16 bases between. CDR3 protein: CASSLDIWGRGTEAFF. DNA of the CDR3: TGCGCCAGCAGCTTGGACATCTGGGGGAGGGGCACTGAAGCTTTCTTT.

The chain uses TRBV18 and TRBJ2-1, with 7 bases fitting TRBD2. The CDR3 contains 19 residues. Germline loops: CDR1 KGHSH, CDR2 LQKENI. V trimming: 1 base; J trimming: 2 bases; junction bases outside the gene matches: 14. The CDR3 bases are TGTGCCAGCTCACCACTTGCAGGGTTTTTAAGCGGGACCTACAATGAGCAGTTCTTC. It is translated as CASSPLAGFLSGTYNEQFF.

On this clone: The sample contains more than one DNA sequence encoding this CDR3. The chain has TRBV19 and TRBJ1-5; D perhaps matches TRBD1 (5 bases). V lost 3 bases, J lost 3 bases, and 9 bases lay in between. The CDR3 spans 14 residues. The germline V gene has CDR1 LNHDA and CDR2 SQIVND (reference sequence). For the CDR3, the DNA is TGTGCCAGTAGTATCCGGGACTCCAATCAGCCCCAGCATTTT. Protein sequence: CASSIRDSNQPQHF.

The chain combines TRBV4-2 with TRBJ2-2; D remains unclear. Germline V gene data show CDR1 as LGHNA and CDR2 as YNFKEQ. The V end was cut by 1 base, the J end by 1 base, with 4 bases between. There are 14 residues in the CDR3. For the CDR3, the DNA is TGTGCCAGCAGCCAAGTTAAGAACACCGGGGAGCTGTTTTTT. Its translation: CASSQVKNTGELFF.

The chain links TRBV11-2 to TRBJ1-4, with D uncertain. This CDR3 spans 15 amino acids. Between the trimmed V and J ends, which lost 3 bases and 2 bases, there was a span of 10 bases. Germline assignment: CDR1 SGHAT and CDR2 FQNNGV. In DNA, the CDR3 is TGTGCCAGCAGCTTGGGCCGAGGGACTAATGAAAAACTGTTTTTT. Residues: CASSLGRGTNEKLFF.

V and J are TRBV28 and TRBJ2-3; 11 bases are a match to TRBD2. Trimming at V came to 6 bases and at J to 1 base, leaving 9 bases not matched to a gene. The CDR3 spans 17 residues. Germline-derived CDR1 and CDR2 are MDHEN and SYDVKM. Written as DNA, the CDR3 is TGTGCCAGCAGCCCCATTAGCGGGAGGGCCGGCACAGATACGCAGTATTTT. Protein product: CASSPISGRAGTDTQYF.

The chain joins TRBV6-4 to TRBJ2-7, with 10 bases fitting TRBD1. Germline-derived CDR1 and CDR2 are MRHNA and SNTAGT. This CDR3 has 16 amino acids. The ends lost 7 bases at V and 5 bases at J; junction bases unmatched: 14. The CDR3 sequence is CASNLPAGTGVNEQYF. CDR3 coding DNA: TGTGCCAGCAATCTACCAGCCGGGACAGGGGTGAACGAGCAGTACTTC.

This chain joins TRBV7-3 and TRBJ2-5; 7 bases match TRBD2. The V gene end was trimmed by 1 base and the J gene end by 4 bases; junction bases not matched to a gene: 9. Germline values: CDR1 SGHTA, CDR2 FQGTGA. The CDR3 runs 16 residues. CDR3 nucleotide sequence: TGTGCCAGCAGCTTAATGGTTGCGGGCGGGGGAGAGACCCAGTACTTC. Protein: CASSLMVAGGGETQYF.

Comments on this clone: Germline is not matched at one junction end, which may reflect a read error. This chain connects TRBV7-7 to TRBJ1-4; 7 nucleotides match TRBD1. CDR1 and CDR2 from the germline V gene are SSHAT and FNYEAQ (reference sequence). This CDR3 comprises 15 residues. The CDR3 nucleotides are TGTGCTAGCAGCCGGGGACAGCGAAGAGATGAAAAACTGTTTTTT. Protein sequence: CASSRGQRRDEKLFF.

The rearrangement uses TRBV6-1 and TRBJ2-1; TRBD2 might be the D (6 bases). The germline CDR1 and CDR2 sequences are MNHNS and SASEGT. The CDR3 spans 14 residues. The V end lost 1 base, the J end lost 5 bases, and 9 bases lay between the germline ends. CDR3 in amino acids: CASSEVRRDNEQFF. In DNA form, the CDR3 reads TGTGCCAGCAGTGAAGTTAGGAGGGACAATGAGCAGTTCTTC.

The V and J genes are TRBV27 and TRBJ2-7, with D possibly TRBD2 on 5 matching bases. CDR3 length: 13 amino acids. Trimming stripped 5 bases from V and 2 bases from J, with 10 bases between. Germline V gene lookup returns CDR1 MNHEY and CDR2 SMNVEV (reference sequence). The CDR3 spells CASSTRLPYEQYF. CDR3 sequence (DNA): TGTGCCAGCAGTACTCGACTACCCTACGAGCAGTACTTC.

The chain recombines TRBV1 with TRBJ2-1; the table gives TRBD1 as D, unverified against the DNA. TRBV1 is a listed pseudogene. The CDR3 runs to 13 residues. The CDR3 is CTSSPRVENEQFF. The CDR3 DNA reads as TGCACCAGCAGCCCCAGGGTAGAGAATGAGCAGTTCTTC.

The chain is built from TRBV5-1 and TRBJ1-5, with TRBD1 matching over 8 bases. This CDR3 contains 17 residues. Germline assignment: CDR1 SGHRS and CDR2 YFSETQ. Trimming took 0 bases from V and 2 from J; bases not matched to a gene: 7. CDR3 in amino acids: CASSLDWTGLGNQPQHF. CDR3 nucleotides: TGCGCCAGCAGCTTGGATTGGACAGGGTTGGGCAATCAGCCCCAGCATTTT.

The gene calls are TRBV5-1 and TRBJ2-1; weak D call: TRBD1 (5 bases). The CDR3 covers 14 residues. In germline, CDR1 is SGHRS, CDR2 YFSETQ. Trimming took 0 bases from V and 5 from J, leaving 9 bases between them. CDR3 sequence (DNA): TGCGCCAGCAGCTTGGTCTTAGGGGACAATGAGCAGTTCTTC. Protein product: CASSLVLGDNEQFF. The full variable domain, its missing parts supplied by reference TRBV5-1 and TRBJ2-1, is KAGVTQTPRYLIKTRGQQVTLSCSPISGHRSVSWYQQTPGQGLQFLFEYFSETQRNKGNFPGRFSGRQFSNSRSEMNVSTLELGDSALYLCASSLVLGDNEQFFGPGTRLTVL.

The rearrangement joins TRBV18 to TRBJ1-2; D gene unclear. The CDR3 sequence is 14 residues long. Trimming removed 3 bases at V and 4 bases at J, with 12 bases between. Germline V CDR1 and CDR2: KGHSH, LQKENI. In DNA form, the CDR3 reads TGTGCCAGCTCACCGGCAAGGTCGGGCTATGGCTACACCTTC. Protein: CASSPARSGYGYTF.

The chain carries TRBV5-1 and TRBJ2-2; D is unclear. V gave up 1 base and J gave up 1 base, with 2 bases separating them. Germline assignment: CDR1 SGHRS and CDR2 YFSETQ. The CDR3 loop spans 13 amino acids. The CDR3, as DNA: TGCGCCAGCAGCTTGCGGAACACCGGGGAGCTGTTTTTT. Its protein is CASSLRNTGELFF. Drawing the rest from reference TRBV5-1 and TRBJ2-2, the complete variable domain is KAGVTQTPRYLIKTRGQQVTLSCSPISGHRSVSWYQQTPGQGLQFLFEYFSETQRNKGNFPGRFSGRQFSNSRSEMNVSTLELGDSALYLCASSLRNTGELFFGEGSRLTVL.

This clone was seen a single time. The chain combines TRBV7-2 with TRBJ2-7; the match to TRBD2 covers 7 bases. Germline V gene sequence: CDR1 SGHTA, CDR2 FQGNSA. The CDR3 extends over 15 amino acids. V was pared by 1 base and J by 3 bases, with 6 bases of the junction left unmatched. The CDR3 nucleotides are TGTGCCAGCAGCTTAGGGTCTAGCGGAATCTACGAGCAGTACTTC. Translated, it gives CASSLGSSGIYEQYF.

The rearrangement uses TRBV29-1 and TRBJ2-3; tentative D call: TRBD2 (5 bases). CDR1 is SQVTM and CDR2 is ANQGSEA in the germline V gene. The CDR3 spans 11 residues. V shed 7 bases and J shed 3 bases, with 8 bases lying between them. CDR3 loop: CSGERTDTQYF. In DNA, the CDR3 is TGCAGCGGGGAGAGGACAGATACGCAGTATTTT.

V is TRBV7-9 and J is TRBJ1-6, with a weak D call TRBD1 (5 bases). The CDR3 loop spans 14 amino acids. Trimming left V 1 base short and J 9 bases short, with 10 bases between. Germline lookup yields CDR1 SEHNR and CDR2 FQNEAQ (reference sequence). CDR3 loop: CASSLGGGSSPLHF. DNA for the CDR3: TGTGCCAGCAGCTTAGGGGGGGGGAGTTCACCCCTCCACTTT.

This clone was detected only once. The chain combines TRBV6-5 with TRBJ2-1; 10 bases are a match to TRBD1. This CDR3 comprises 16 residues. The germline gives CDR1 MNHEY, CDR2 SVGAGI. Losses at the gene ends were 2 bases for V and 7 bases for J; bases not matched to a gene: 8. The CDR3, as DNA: TGTGCCAGCAGTTACGGGACAGGGGTTAGGGGGAATGAGCAGTTCTTC. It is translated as CASSYGTGVRGNEQFF.

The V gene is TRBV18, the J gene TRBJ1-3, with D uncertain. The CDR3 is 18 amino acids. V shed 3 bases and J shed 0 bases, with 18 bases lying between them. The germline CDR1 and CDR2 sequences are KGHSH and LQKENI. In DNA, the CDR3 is TGTGCCAGCTCACCCTTCTCCCAAGCGGACCACTCTGGAAACACCATATATTTT. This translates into CASSPFSQADHSGNTIYF.

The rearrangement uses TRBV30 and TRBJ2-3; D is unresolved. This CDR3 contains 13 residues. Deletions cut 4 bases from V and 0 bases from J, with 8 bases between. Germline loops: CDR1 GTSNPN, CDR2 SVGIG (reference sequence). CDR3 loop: CAWNPSSTDTQYF. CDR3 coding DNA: TGTGCCTGGAATCCTTCTAGCACAGATACGCAGTATTTT.